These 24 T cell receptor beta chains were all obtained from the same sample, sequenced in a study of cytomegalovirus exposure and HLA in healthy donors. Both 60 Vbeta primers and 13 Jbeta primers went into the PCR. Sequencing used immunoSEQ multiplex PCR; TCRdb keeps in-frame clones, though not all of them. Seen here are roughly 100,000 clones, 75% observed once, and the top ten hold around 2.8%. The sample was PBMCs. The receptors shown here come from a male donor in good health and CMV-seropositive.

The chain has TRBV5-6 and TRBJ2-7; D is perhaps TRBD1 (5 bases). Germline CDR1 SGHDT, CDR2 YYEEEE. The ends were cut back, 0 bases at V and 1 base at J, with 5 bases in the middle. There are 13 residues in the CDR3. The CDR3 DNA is TGTGCCAGCAGCTTGGACAGGTCCTACGAGCAGTACTTC. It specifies CASSLDRSYEQYF. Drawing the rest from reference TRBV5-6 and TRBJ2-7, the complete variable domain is DAGVTQSPTHLIKTRGQQVTLRCSPKSGHDTVSWYQQALGQGPQFIFQYYEEEERQRGNFPDRFSGHQFPNYSSELNVNALLLGDSALYLCASSLDRSYEQYFGPGTRLTVT.

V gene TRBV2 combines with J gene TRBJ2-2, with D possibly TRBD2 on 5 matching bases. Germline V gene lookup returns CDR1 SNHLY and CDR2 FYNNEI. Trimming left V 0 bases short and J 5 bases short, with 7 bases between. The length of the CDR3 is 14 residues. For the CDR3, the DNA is TGTGCCAGCAGTGAAGCGCCGGGGACCGGGGAGCTGTTTTTT. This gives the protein CASSEAPGTGELFF. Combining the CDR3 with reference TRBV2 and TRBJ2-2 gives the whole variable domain EPEVTQTPSHQVTQMGQEVILRCVPISNHLYFYWYRQILGQKVEFLVSFYNNEISEKSEIFDDQFSVERPDGSNFTLKIRSTKLEDSAMYFCASSEAPGTGELFFGEGSRLTVL.

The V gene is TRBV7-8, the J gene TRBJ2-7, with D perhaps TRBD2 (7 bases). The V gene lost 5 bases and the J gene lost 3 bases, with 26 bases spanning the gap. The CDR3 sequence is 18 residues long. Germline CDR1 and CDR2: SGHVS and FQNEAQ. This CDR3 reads CASSPQLGGLATVYEQYF. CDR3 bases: TGTGCCAGCAGCCCTCAACTCGGGGGGCTAGCGACAGTCTACGAGCAGTACTTC.

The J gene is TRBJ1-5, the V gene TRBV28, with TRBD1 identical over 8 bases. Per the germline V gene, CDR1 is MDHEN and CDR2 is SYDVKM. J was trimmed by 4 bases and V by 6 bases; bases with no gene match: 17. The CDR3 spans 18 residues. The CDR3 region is CASSRLLLQGVGNQPQHF. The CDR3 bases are TGTGCCAGCAGCAGACTTCTCCTACAGGGGGTGGGGAATCAGCCCCAGCATTTT.

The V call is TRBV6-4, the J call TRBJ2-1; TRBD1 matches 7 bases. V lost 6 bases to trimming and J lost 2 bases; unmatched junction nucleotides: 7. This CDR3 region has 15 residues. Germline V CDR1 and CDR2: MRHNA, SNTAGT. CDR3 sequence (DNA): TGTGCCAGCAGGAGAACAGGGGCAGCCTACAATGAGCAGTTCTTC. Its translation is CASRRTGAAYNEQFF.

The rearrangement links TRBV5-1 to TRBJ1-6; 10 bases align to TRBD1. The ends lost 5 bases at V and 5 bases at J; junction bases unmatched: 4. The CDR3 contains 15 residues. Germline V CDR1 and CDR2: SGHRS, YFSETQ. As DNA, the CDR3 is TGCGCCAGCAGACGGGACAGGGGTAATAATTCACCCCTCCACTTT. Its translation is CASRRDRGNNSPLHF.

CDR3 amino acids: CASSGGSSYEQYF. CDR3 coding DNA: TGCGCCAGCAGCGGCGGGAGTTCCTACGAGCAGTACTTC. The chain employs TRBV4-3 and TRBJ2-7; 7 positions agree with TRBD2. V lost 5 bases and J lost 1; bases outside the gene matches: 2. Germline assignment: CDR1 LGHNA and CDR2 YSLEER. The CDR3 runs to 13 residues.

The CDR3 here is CSVDLLSNYNEQFF. The DNA of the CDR3 is TGCAGCGTTGATTTACTTTCAAACTACAATGAGCAGTTCTTC. The chain uses TRBV29-1 and TRBJ2-1; no reliable D call. CDR1 and CDR2 (germline): SQVTM, ANQGSEA. Between the trimmed V and J ends, which lost 3 bases and 3 bases, there was a span of 12 bases. This CDR3 is 14 amino acids long.

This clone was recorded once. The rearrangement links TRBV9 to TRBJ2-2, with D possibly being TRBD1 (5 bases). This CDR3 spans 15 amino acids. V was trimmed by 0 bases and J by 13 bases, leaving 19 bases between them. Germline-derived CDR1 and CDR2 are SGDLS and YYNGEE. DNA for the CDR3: TGTGCCAGCAGCGTAGGGGGCATGGAAGGGTATGGGCTGTTTTTT. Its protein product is CASSVGGMEGYGLFF.

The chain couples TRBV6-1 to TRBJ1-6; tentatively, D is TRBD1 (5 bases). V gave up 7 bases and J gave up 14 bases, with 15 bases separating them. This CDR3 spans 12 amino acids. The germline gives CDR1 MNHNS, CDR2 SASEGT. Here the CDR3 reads CASTKNGGALHF. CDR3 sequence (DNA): TGTGCCAGCACTAAGAACGGGGGAGCCCTCCACTTT.

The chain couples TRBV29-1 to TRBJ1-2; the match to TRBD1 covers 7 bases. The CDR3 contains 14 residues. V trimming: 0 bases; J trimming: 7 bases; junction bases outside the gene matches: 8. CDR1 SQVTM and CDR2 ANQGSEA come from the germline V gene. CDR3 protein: CSVEDATGLVGYTF. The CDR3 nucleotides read TGCAGCGTTGAAGACGCGACAGGGTTGGTTGGCTACACCTTC.

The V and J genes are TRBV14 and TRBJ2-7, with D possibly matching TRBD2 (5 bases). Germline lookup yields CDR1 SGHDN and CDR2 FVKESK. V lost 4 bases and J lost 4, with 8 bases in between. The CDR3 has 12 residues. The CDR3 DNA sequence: TGTGCCAGCAGCCCCGGGAAGTACGAGCAGTACTTC. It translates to CASSPGKYEQYF.

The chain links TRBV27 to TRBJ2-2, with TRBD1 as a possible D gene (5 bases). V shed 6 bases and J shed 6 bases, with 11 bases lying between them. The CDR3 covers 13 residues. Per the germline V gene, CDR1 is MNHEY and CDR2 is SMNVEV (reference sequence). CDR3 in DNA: TGTGCCAGCAGACTGCAGGGTTCCGGGGAGCTGTTTTTT. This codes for CASRLQGSGELFF.

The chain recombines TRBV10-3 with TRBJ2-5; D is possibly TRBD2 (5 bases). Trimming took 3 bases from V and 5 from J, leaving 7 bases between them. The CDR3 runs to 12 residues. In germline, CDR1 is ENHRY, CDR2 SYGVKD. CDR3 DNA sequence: TGTGCCATCAGTGAAAGGGAGGAGACCCAGTACTTC. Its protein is CAISEREETQYF.

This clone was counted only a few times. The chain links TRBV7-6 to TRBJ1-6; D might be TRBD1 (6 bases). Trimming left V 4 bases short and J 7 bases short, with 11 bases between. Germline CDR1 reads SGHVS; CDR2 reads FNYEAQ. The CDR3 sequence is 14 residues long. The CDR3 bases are TGTGCCAGCAGCTCCAGGGGAGTAAATTCACCCCTCCACTTT. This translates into CASSSRGVNSPLHF.

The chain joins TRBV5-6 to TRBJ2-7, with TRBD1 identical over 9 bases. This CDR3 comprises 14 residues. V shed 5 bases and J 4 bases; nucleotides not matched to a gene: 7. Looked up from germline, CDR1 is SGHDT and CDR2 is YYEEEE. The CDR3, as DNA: TGTGCCAGCAGGCTCACAGGGGGCGGTTACGAGCAGTACTTC. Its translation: CASRLTGGGYEQYF. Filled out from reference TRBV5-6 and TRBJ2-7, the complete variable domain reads DAGVTQSPTHLIKTRGQQVTLRCSPKSGHDTVSWYQQALGQGPQFIFQYYEEEERQRGNFPDRFSGHQFPNYSSELNVNALLLGDSALYLCASRLTGGGYEQYFGPGTRLTVT.

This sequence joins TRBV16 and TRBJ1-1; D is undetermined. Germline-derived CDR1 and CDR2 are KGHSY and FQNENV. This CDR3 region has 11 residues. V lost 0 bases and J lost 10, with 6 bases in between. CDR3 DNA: TGTGCCAGCAGCCAATCAAGAGGAGCTTTCTTT. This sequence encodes CASSQSRGAFF.

The CDR3 spells CASSFRDRGYNEQFF. CDR3 nucleotides: TGTGCCAGCAGTTTTCGGGACAGGGGTTACAATGAGCAGTTCTTC. The chain links TRBV27 to TRBJ2-1, with 10 bases matching TRBD1. V was pared by 3 bases and J by 4 bases, with 3 bases of the junction left unmatched. The CDR3 extends over 15 amino acids. Germline CDR1 is MNHEY and CDR2 is SMNVEV (reference sequence).

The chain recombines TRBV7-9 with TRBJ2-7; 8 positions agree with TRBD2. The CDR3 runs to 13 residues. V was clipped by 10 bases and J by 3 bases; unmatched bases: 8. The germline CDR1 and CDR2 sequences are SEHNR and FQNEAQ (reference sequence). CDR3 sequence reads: CATDTGGGYEQYF. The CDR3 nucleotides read TGTGCCACCGATACGGGGGGGGGCTACGAGCAGTACTTC.

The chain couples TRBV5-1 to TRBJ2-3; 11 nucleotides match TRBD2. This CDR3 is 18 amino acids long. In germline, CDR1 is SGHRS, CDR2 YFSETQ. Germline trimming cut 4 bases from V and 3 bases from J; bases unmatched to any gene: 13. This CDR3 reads CASSTNPLAGGLTDTQYF. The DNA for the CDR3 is TGCGCCAGCAGCACCAACCCTCTAGCGGGGGGTCTTACAGATACGCAGTATTTT.

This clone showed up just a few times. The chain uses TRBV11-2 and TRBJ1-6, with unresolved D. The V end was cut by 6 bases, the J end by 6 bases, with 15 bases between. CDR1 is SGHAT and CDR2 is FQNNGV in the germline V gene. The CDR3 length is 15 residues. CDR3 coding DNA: TGTGCCAGCAGTCCTCCGGGAACCAGTAATTCACCCCTCCACTTT. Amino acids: CASSPPGTSNSPLHF.

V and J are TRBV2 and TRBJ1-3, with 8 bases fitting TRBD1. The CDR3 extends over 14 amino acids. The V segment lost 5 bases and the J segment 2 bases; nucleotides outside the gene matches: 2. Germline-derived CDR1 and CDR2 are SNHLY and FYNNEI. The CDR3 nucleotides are TGTGCCAGCAGTCAACAGGGGGCTGGAAACACCATATATTTT. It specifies CASSQQGAGNTIYF.

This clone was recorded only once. CDR3 DNA sequence: TGTGCCTGGGCATCGGGCCAAGAGACCCAGTACTTC. It is translated as CAWASGQETQYF. The chain links TRBV30 to TRBJ2-5, with D unresolved. CDR3 length: 12 residues. From germline, CDR1 is GTSNPN and CDR2 SVGIG (reference sequence). Trimming took off 5 bases at V and 1 base at J, with 8 bases between the two ends. The full variable domain, its missing parts supplied by reference TRBV30 and TRBJ2-5, is SQTIHQWPATLVQPVGSPLSLECTVEGTSNPNLYWYRQAAGRGLQLLFYSVGIGQISSEVPQNLSASRPQDRQFILSSKKLLLSDSGFYLCAWASGQETQYFGPGTRLLVL.

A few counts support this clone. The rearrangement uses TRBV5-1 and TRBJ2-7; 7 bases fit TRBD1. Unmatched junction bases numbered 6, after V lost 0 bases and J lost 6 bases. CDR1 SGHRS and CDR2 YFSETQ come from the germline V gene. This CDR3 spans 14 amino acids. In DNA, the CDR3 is TGCGCCAGCAGCTTGGGGGACAGTTACCGCGAGCAGTACTTC. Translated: CASSLGDSYREQYF. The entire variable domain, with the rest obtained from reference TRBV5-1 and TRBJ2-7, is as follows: KAGVTQTPRYLIKTRGQQVTLSCSPISGHRSVSWYQQTPGQGLQFLFEYFSETQRNKGNFPGRFSGRQFSNSRSEMNVSTLELGDSALYLCASSLGDSYREQYFGPGTRLTVT.